This T cell receptor (beta chain) was retrieved from a study of siplizumab effects on memory and regulatory T cells. A word on this clone: Its cognate antigen is unknown.

Assay used: immunoSEQ multiplex PCR; TCRdb lists only in-frame clones, some missing. The sample records around 110,000 clones, roughly 94% being singletons. The germline V and J ends were trimmed by 4 bases and 0 bases, with 18 bases remaining between them. This CDR3 spans 17 amino acids. Germline V gene data show CDR1 as SEHNR and CDR2 as FQNEAQ (reference sequence). Study-wide points: Siplizumab cultures yielded proliferating Tregs whose suppressive function was not confirmed. The average Treg-derived proportion among mappable alloreactive CD4+ clones was 65% to 80% with siplizumab versus around 26% in controls.

This sequence was found in a human donor in good health. Sample: non-Treg CD4+ T cells sorted from blood. This chain connects TRBV7-9 to TRBJ1-1, with D unclear. This chain's CDR3 is CASSSSWITDLNTEAFF. As DNA, the CDR3 is TGTGCCAGCAGCTCATCGTGGATTACGGATTTGAACACTGAAGCTTTCTTT. The variable domain in full, with the rest retrieved from reference TRBV7-9 and TRBJ1-1, is DTGVSQNPRHKITKRGQNVTFRCDPISEHNRLYWYRQTLGQGPEFLTYFQNEAQLEKSRLLSDRFSAERPKGSFSTLEIQRTEQGDSAMYLCASSSSWITDLNTEAFFGQGTRLTVV.